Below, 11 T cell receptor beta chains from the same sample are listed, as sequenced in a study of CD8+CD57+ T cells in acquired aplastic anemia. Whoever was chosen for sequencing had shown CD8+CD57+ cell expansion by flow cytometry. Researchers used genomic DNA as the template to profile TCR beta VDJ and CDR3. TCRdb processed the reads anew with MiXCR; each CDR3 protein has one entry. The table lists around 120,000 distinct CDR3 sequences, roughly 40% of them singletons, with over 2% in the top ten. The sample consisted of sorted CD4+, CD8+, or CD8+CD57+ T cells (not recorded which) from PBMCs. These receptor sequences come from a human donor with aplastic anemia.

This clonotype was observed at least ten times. The CDR3 here is CSAKILQHTDTQYF. In DNA form, the CDR3 reads TGCAGTGCTAAAATCCTGCAGCACACAGATACGCAGTATTTT. V and J are TRBV20-1 and TRBJ2-3; D ambiguous. V lost 4 bases to trimming and J lost 2 bases, with 13 bases between them. This CDR3 spans 14 amino acids. CDR1 and CDR2 (germline): DFQATT, SNEGSKA (reference sequence).

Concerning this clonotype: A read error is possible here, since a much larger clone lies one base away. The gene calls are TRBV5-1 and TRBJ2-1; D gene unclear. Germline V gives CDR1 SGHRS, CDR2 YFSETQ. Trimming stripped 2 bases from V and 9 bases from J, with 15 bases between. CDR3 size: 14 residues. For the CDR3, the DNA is TGCGCCAGCAGCTTTTCGTCCGAGGTGAGTGAGCAGTTCTTC. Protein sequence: CASSFSSEVSEQFF.

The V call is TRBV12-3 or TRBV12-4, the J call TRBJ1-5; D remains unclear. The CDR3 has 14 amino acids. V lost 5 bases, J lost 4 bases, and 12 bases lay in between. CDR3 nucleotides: TGTGCCAGCAGTCCCGGGAGCGGGAATCAGCCCCAGCATTTT. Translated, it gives CASSPGSGNQPQHF.

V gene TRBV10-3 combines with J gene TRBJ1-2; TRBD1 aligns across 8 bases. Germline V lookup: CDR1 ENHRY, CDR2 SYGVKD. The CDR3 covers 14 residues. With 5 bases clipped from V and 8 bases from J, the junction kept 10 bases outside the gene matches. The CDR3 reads CAISSQGALEGYTF. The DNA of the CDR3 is TGTGCCATCAGTTCTCAGGGGGCTCTGGAGGGCTACACCTTC.

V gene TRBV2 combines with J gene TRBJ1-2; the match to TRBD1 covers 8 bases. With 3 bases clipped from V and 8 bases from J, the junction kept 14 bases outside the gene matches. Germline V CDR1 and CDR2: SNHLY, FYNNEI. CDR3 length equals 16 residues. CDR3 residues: CASSDSGLDRVYGYTF. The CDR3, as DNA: TGTGCCAGCAGTGATTCCGGCCTGGACAGGGTTTACGGCTACACCTTC.

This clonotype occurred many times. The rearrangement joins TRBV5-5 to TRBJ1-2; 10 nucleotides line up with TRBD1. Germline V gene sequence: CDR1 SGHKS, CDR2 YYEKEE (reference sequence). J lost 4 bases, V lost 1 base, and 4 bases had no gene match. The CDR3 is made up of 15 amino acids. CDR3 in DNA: TGTGCCAGCAGCTTGTCCGGGGACAGGGGCTATGGCTACACCTTC. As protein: CASSLSGDRGYGYTF.

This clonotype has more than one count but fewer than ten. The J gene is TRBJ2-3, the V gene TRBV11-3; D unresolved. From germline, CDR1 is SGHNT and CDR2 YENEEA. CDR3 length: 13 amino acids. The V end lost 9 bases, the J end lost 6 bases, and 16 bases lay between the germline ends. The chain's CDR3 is CASSPEVSDTQYF. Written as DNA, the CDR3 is TGTGCCAGTAGTCCCGAGGTATCGGATACGCAGTATTTT.

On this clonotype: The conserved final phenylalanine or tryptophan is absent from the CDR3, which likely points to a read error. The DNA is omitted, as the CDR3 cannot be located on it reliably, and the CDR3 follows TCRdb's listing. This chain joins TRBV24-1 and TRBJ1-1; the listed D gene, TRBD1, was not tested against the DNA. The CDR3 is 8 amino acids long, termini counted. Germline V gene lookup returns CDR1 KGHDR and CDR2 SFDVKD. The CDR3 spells CATSASRG.

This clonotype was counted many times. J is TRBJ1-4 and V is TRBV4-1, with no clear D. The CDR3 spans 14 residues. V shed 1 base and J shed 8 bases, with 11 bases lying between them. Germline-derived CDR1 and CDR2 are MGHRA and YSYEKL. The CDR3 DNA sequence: TGCGCCAGCAGCCAAGGATTCGGGTTCGAAAAACTGTTTTTT. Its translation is CASSQGFGFEKLFF.

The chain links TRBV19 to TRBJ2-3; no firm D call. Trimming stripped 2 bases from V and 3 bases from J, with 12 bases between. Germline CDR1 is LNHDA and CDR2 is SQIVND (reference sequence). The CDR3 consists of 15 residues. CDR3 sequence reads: CASSIITVPTDTQYF. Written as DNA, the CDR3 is TGTGCCAGTAGTATAATCACGGTCCCGACAGATACGCAGTATTTT.

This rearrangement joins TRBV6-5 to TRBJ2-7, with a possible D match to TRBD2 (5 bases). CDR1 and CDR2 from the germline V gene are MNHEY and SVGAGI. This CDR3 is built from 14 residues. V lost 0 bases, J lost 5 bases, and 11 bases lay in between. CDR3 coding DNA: TGTGCCAGCAGTTACTCTGGGGAAGCGGACGAGCAGTACTTC. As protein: CASSYSGEADEQYF.